The clone carrying this T cell receptor beta chain was counted only a few times. Its antigen is as yet unknown. This sample was taken from a study of metastatic and nonmetastatic thyroid tumors. Study context: Comparison of repertoires was carried out across blood and tumor or nodule tissue from malignant and benign thyroid patients.

With 0 bases clipped from V and 5 bases from J, the junction kept 7 bases outside the gene matches. CDR1 is MRHNA, CDR2 SNTAGT, per germline. The CDR3 runs to 16 residues. Using MiXCR, TCRdb re-called clones from the PCR reads. Here the sample spans about 64,000 clones, 16% being singletons. Study outcomes and limitations: Across blood and tumor, TCR beta diversity in malignant thyroid tumors was reportedly significantly higher than in benign nodules.

Before thyroid surgery, none of the patients had received any treatment. The clonotype comes from a male donor with papillary thyroid cancer or a benign thyroid nodule (not recorded which). Some clones in this sample may be carry-over from other donors' samples. Material for sequencing was blood. V usage is TRBV6-4 and J usage is TRBJ2-3; 8 bases line up with TRBD1. CDR3 residues: CASSDSWGTGLDTQYF. CDR3 nucleotides: TGTGCCAGCAGTGACTCTTGGGGGACAGGCCTAGATACGCAGTATTTT.